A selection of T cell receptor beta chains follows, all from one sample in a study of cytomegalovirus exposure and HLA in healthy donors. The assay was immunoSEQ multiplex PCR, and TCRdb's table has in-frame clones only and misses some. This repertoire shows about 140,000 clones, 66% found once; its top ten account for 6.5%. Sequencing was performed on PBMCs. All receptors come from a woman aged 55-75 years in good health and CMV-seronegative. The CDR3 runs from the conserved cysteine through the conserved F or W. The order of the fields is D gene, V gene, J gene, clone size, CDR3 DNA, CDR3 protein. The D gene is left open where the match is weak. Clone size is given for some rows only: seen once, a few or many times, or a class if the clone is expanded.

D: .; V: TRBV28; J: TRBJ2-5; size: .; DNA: TGTGCCAGCAGATTGACAGGGAGGGAGACCCAGTACTTC; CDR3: CASRLTGRETQYF
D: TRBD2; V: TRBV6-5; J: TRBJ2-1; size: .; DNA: TGTGCCAGCAGTTCCCGGACTAGCGGCTACAATGAGCAGTTCTTC; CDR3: CASSSRTSGYNEQFF
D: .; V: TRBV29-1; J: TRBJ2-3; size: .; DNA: TGCAGCGTTTTCCTAGGGGGTAAGGATACGCAGTATTTT; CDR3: CSVFLGGKDTQYF
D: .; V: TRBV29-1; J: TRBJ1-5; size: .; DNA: TGCAGCGTTGATGGCGGAGGTAGCAATCAGCCCCAGCATTTT; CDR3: CSVDGGGSNQPQHF
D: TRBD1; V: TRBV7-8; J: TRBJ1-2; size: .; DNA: TGTGCCAGCAGCTTAGCGAGGTCCCGGACAGGGGGTTATGGCTACACCTTC; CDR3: CASSLARSRTGGYGYTF
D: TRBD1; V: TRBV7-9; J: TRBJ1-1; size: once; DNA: TGTGCCAGCGGTCAGGGGGCACACACTGAAGCTTTCTTT; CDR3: CASGQGAHTEAFF
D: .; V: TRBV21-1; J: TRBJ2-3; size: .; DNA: TGTGCCAGCAGCAAAAGACAGTTCACAGATACGCAGTATTTT; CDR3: CASSKRQFTDTQYF
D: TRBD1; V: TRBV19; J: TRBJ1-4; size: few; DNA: TGTGCCAGTTGCCCCACAGGGGTGGGAGAAAAACTGTTTTTT; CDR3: CASCPTGVGEKLFF
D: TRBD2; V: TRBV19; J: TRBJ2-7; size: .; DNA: TGTGCCAGTAGTATAAAGGCGGGAGGGCCGTACGAGCAGTACTTC; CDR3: CASSIKAGGPYEQYF
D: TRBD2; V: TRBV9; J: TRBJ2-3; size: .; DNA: TGTGCCAGCAGCGAGAGCGGGAGGGGCACAGATACGCAGTATTTT; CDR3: CASSESGRGTDTQYF
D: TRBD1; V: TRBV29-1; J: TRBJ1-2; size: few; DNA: TGCAGCGTTGAAGAGCAGGGGGCCTATGGCTACACCTTC; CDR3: CSVEEQGAYGYTF
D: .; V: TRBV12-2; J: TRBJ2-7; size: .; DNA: TGTGCAAGTCGCTTATATCCGCGTCCGCCGACTAGCGGGAGATACGAGCAGTACTTC; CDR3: CASRLYPRPPTSGRYEQYF
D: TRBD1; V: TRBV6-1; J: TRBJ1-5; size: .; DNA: TGTGCCAGCAGTGAGACAGGGATTGGCAATCAGCCCCAGCATTTT; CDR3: CASSETGIGNQPQHF
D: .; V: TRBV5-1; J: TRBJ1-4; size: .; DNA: TGCGCCAGCAGCCCGGACAGAGCAACTAATGAAAAACTGTTTTTT; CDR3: CASSPDRATNEKLFF
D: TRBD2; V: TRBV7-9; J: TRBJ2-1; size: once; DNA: TGTGCCAGCAGCTTAGGGACTAGCTCCTACAATGAGCAGTTCTTC; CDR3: CASSLGTSSYNEQFF
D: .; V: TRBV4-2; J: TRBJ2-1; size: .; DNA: TGTGCCAGCAGCCAAGTCCCGGCTAGCTCGGATGAGCAGTTCTTC; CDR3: CASSQVPASSDEQFF
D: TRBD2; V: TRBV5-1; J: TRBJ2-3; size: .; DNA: TGCGCCAGCAGCCGGACTAGCGGGAGCATGAGGACAGATACGCAGTATTTT; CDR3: CASSRTSGSMRTDTQYF
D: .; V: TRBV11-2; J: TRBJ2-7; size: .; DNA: TGTGCCAGCAGCGCACGGGACTTCTCTCGCTGGTACTTC; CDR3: CASSARDFSRWYF